Listed below are T cell receptor beta chains from one sample, sequenced in a study of OX40 agonist ivuxolimab in advanced cancers. Using immunoSEQ multiplex PCR, the repertoire was profiled, and TCRdb retains in-frame clones only, with some absent. The repertoire holds over 95,000 clones, with around 83% as singletons. This material consisted of CD4+ or CD8+ T cells sorted from blood, taken in a trial of the OX40 agonist ivuxolimab. The receptors were sampled from an adult with an advanced solid tumor such as melanoma, head and neck, liver or kidney cancer. CDR3s include the opening cysteine and the closing phenylalanine or tryptophan. Fields, in order: J gene, V gene, D gene, clone size, CDR3 DNA, CDR3 protein. D genes are given only for firm matches. Expanded clones get a size class; other rows say once, few or many, or leave the size out.

TRBJ1-2,TRBV15,NA,once,TGTGCCACCAGTTTATCCGGGTCAAGAGGCTACACCTTC,CATSLSGSRGYTF
TRBJ2-6,TRBV19,NA,NA,TGTGCCAGTAAAAGCTCTGGGGCCAACGTCCTGACTTTC,CASKSSGANVLTF
TRBJ2-7,TRBV14,NA,once,TGTGCCAGCAGCCAACTGGGCCGGTACGAGCAGTACTTC,CASSQLGRYEQYF
TRBJ2-1,TRBV18,TRBD2,NA,TGTGCCAGCTCACCAATTAGCGGGGGGGCCGAGGAGCAGTTCTTC,CASSPISGGAEEQFF
TRBJ2-2,TRBV11-2,TRBD2,NA,TGTGCCAGCAGGCTAGCGGGAGAGGTCGGGGAGCTGTTTTTT,CASRLAGEVGELFF
TRBJ2-7,TRBV27,NA,NA,TGTGCCAGCAGTTTGGGCTACGAGCAGTACTTC,CASSLGYEQYF
TRBJ1-1,TRBV28,NA,NA,TGTGCCAGCAGTTTACTAGGGGTGGGGACTGAAGCTTTCTTT,CASSLLGVGTEAFF
TRBJ1-3,TRBV6-1,NA,few,TGTGCCAGCAGTGAAGGCCCGGGGCCCTCAGGAAACACCATATATTTT,CASSEGPGPSGNTIYF
TRBJ2-1,TRBV6-6,TRBD2,NA,TGTGCCAGCAGTTCTGTGAGCGGGACCTACAATGAGCAGTTCTTC,CASSSVSGTYNEQFF
TRBJ2-7,TRBV29-1,NA,NA,TGCAGCGCTCGGACAGCTTCCTACGAGCAGTACTTC,CSARTASYEQYF
TRBJ2-3,TRBV28,TRBD2,once,TGTGCCAGCAGTTTATCCCCTTCAATTGCGGGAGGGCTGGTGAACACAGATACGCAGTATTTT,CASSLSPSIAGGLVNTDTQYF
TRBJ2-7,TRBV29-1,NA,NA,TGCAGCGTTGCCAGGCAGGGAAGGGAGTACGAGCAGTACTTC,CSVARQGREYEQYF
TRBJ2-1,TRBV5-1,TRBD2,NA,TGCGCCAGCAGTACGGGACTAGCCGGTTTAGAGCAGTTCTTC,CASSTGLAGLEQFF
TRBJ2-2,TRBV30,TRBD1,once,TGTGCCTGGGGTGGGGCACGGACAGGGGTCACCGGGGAGCTGTTTTTT,CAWGGARTGVTGELFF
TRBJ1-1,TRBV5-1,NA,NA,TGCGCCAGCAGCTTGCAGGGGAACACTGAAGCTTTCTTT,CASSLQGNTEAFF
TRBJ1-3,TRBV10-3,TRBD1,NA,TGTGCCATCAGCCCGACAGGGGACGGAAACACCATATATTTT,CAISPTGDGNTIYF
TRBJ1-2,TRBV5-1,TRBD1,NA,TGCGCCAGCAGCTTGGGTTCCACCAGCGCAGGGGGGTACTATGGCTACACCTTC,CASSLGSTSAGGYYGYTF
TRBJ1-4,TRBV21-1,NA,few,TGTGCCAGCAGCTCGGCCAGGGGAGTTGAAAAACTGTTTTTT,CASSSARGVEKLFF